Below are 15 T cell receptor beta chains sequenced from a single sample in a study of cytomegalovirus exposure and HLA in healthy donors (dated by TCRdb to the late 2010s). Library method: the immunoSEQ multiplex PCR assay. For the multiplex PCR, a mixture combining 60 forward primers for TCR Vbeta segments and 13 reverse primers for TCR Jbeta segments was used. The table was pulled from immuneACCESS by TCRdb, which kept in-frame rearrangements only. Such tables lose some clones; where checked, under half of the loss comes from unresolved V genes, and the rest has no known cause. Counted in this sample were 100,000 or so clones; about an eighth of them appeared once. The ten largest clones add up to more than 15% of the sample. Material for sequencing was PBMCs. These receptors all stem from a man aged 35 to 55 in good health and CMV-seropositive.

The V gene is TRBV10-1, the J gene TRBJ2-1, with 10 bases fitting TRBD2. The V gene end was trimmed by 5 bases and the J gene end by 4 bases; junction bases not matched to a gene: 5. This CDR3 is built from 15 residues. CDR1 is WNHNN and CDR2 is SYGVQD in the germline V gene (reference sequence). Here the CDR3 DNA reads TGCGCCAGCAGTTTATCTAGCGGGAGATACAATGAGCAGTTCTTC. Translated, it gives CASSLSSGRYNEQFF.

There are a few counts of this clone. The chain uses TRBV28 and TRBJ1-2, with no clear D. Trimming removed 6 bases from V and 8 bases from J, with 10 bases in between. The CDR3 has 11 residues. Germline loops: CDR1 MDHEN, CDR2 SYDVKM. The CDR3 DNA reads TGTGCCAGCAGCCTGCTAAGCGGCTACACCTTC. Translating it yields CASSLLSGYTF.

The chain has TRBV7-9 and TRBJ2-2, with a weak D call TRBD1 (5 bases). CDR3 size: 14 residues. Trimming shortened V by 5 bases and J by 4 bases, and 11 bases separated the two germline ends. From germline, CDR1 is SEHNR and CDR2 FQNEAQ (reference sequence). The CDR3 here is CASSVWGFTGELFF. In DNA form, the CDR3 reads TGTGCCAGCAGCGTTTGGGGCTTCACCGGGGAGCTGTTTTTT.

The V gene is TRBV21-1, the J gene TRBJ2-3; TRBD2, the table's D call, lacks a check against the DNA. TRBV21-1 is classified as a pseudogene. The CDR3 length is 17 residues. The CDR3 loop is CASSKFPAGEVEDTQYF. Here the CDR3 DNA reads TGTGCCAGCAGCAAATTTCCGGCGGGAGAGGTGGAAGATACGCAGTATTTT.

V gene TRBV19 combines with J gene TRBJ1-5; 10 bases agree with TRBD1. Trimming took 5 bases from V and 5 from J; bases not matched to a gene: 6. Germline-derived CDR1 and CDR2 are LNHDA and SQIVND (reference sequence). This CDR3 spans 15 amino acids. CDR3 protein: CASSAPGQGYQPQHF. The CDR3 DNA follows: TGTGCCAGTAGTGCTCCGGGACAGGGGTATCAGCCCCAGCATTTT.

The table lists this clone with a few counts. The chain employs TRBV4-2 and TRBJ2-1, with 10 nucleotides matching TRBD2. Germline V gives CDR1 LGHNA, CDR2 YNFKEQ. V trimming: 0 bases; J trimming: 8 bases; junction bases outside the gene matches: 7. The CDR3 has 16 amino acids. The CDR3 DNA reads TGTGCCAGCAGCCAAGATCTAGCGGGGGCTTTGGATGAGCAGTTCTTC. It translates to CASSQDLAGALDEQFF.

This clone appeared a few times. The genes are TRBV6-1 and TRBJ2-1; perhaps TRBD2 as D (6 bases). Between the trimmed V and J ends, which lost 11 bases and 9 bases, there was a span of 20 bases. The CDR3 runs 13 residues. CDR1 MNHNS and CDR2 SASEGT come from the germline V gene. The CDR3 bases are TGTGCCGCCCGGGCGGGGTCTGGGGGTGAGCAGTTCTTC. Amino acids: CAARAGSGGEQFF.

This clone was observed a handful of times. The V and J genes are TRBV9 and TRBJ2-2, with D possibly matching TRBD2 (5 bases). The CDR3 has 17 residues. The V gene's germline CDR1 is SGDLS and CDR2 YYNGEE. V gave up 3 bases and J gave up 1 base, with 16 bases separating them. CDR3 nucleotide sequence: TGTGCCAGCAGCGAGAGGGTTGGTAGCAGGAACACCGGGGAGCTGTTTTTT. Translating it yields CASSERVGSRNTGELFF.

The CDR3 is CSVEDLELGVGELFF. In nucleotides, the CDR3 is TGCAGCGTTGAAGATCTCGAGTTAGGAGTGGGAGAACTGTTTTTT. The J gene is TRBJ1-4, the V gene TRBV29-1, with D hard to call. This CDR3 contains 15 residues. V dropped 0 bases and J dropped 12 bases, with 20 bases sitting between them. Per the germline V gene, CDR1 is SQVTM and CDR2 is ANQGSEA.

The table lists this clone with a few counts. The chain employs TRBV2 and TRBJ1-1, with 7 bases matching TRBD1. Germline values: CDR1 SNHLY, CDR2 FYNNEI. J gave up 8 bases and V 4 bases, and 10 bases lay outside the gene matches. The CDR3 runs to 14 residues. As DNA, the CDR3 is TGTGCCAGCAGTGTTAACTCCGGGACAGAAGAAGCTTTCTTT. Translating it yields CASSVNSGTEEAFF.

The J gene is TRBJ2-1, the V gene TRBV28; TRBD2 aligns across 7 bases. Germline loops: CDR1 MDHEN, CDR2 SYDVKM. The CDR3 extends over 16 amino acids. V shed 5 bases, J shed 9 bases, and the junction held 16 bases outside the gene matches. The CDR3 sequence: CASSPLMGRVIREQFF. The CDR3 DNA is TGTGCCAGCAGTCCCCTTATGGGGAGGGTAATTCGTGAGCAGTTCTTC.

This clone was seen a single time. Here the CDR3 reads CASAGTGSVGTQYF. As DNA, the CDR3 is TGTGCCAGCGCTGGGACAGGGTCTGTCGGGACCCAGTACTTC. The J gene is TRBJ2-5, the V gene TRBV6-1; 9 bases line up with TRBD1. The ends lost 8 bases at V and 7 bases at J; junction bases unmatched: 11. This CDR3 has 14 amino acids. The germline V gene has CDR1 MNHNS and CDR2 SASEGT.

This clone was seen ten or more times. The V gene is TRBV25-1, the J gene TRBJ2-7; D gene unclear. This CDR3 has 13 amino acids. CDR1 and CDR2 from the germline V gene are MGHDK and SYGVNS. The V gene lost 6 bases and the J gene lost 3 bases, with 12 bases spanning the gap. DNA of the CDR3: TGTGCCAGCAGCGACCTGGGCTACTACGAGCAGTACTTC. It codes for CASSDLGYYEQYF.

This clone was detected a few times. The chain recombines TRBV7-9 with TRBJ2-1, with 8 bases matching TRBD1. This CDR3 has 16 residues. The germline V gene has CDR1 SEHNR and CDR2 FQNEAQ (reference sequence). Unmatched junction bases numbered 12, after V lost 4 bases and J lost 7 bases. The CDR3 region has the DNA TGTGCCAGCAGCTCCCCCAGGGGGCGTCCGGAGAATGAGCAGTTCTTC. Residues: CASSSPRGRPENEQFF.

The J gene is TRBJ2-3, the V gene TRBV7-2, with 11 bases aligning to TRBD2. Germline trimming cut 2 bases from V and 0 bases from J; bases unmatched to any gene: 7. CDR1 and CDR2 from the germline V gene are SGHTA and FQGNSA. The CDR3 covers 18 residues. The CDR3 protein is CASSLPGTSGSSTDTQYF. The CDR3 DNA reads TGTGCCAGCAGCTTACCCGGGACTAGCGGATCTAGCACAGATACGCAGTATTTT.